This T cell receptor beta chain stems from a study of T-cell reconstitution after alpha-beta-depleted transplantation in children. In this sample, this clonotype turned up many times. Its antigen is undetermined. As it was prepared, the TCRbeta library received unique molecular identifiers. TCRdb reprocessed the PCR reads with MiXCR, giving one entry per CDR3 protein. The sample consists of hundreds of thousands of distinct CDR3 sequences, 6.5% to 10% of them appearing once. Broader study findings: A year post-transplant, T-cell counts and diversity derived mostly from newly produced T cells. After transplant, high TCRbeta diversity at day 60 in some patients arose from surviving recipient T cells and thymic progenitors.

Germline V gene sequence: CDR1 LNHNV, CDR2 YYDKDF (reference sequence). CDR3 length: 15 residues. The V segment lost 0 bases and the J segment 9 bases; nucleotides outside the gene matches: 6. This receptor was identified in a male patient under 18 who had a stem cell transplant for acute lymphoblastic leukemia, so the T cells may come from the graft donor. This material consisted of PBMCs, mostly from graft donor cells, taken 180 days after TCRalphabeta/CD19-depleted stem cell transplant. The chain recombines TRBV15 with TRBJ1-3; 9 bases map to TRBD1. The CDR3 nucleotides are TGTGCCACCAGCAGAGATCTAGGGACAGGGTCCACCATATATTTT. Amino acid sequence: CATSRDLGTGSTIYF.